Sequencing of this T cell receptor beta chain was carried out in a study of a mutant IDH1 vaccine in newly diagnosed glioma. Clones were read by immunoSEQ multiplex PCR, and TCRdb kept only the in-frame ones, dropping some. Of roughly 43,000 clones detected, around 76% appear once; the ten largest clones hold 5% to 6.5%. About this clone: Its specificity is not known.

The time point: week 23, last vaccination. All doses held 300 ug of mutant IDH1 20-mer peptide, with topical imiquimod. This CDR3 comprises 14 residues. Trimming took off 3 bases at V and 8 bases at J, with 13 bases between the two ends. The germline gives CDR1 KGHSH, CDR2 LQKENI. The chain has TRBV18 and TRBJ1-4; D may be TRBD1 (6 bases). This clonotype originated in a man aged 50 to 60 with glioma. The sample in question was PBMCs, obtained from a glioma patient whose treatment included an IDH1 peptide vaccine. The CDR3 DNA sequence: TGTGCCAGCTCACCCTCCAGGGGAGGGGAAAAACTGTTTTTT. Amino acids: CASSPSRGGEKLFF. Full variable domain (missing parts from reference TRBV18 and TRBJ1-4): NAGVMQNPRHLVRRRGQEARLRCSPMKGHSHVYWYRQLPEEGLKFMVYLQKENIIDESGMPKERFSAEFPKEGPSILRIQQVVRGDSAAYFCASSPSRGGEKLFFGSGTQLSVL.